This TCR beta chain was obtained from a study of OX40 agonist ivuxolimab in advanced cancers. Study results and caveats: CD4+ and CD8+ T cells in blood underwent clonal expansion by week 6 at 0.1 to 3.0 mg/kg. No antigen was identified for the clonally expanded peripheral T cells.

With respect to this clone: Its antigen is not identified.

Some clones are missing from TCRdb's copy, which holds only in-frame ones; the method was immunoSEQ multiplex PCR. This sample has approximately 70,000 clones; about 93% occur once, and the top ten carry approximately 6%. The CDR3 is 15 residues long. The germline CDR1 and CDR2 sequences are MNHEY and SVGAGI. The germline V and J ends were trimmed by 0 bases and 3 bases, with 11 bases remaining between them. J is TRBJ1-2 and V is TRBV6-5; D not certain. This clonotype was sampled from an adult with an advanced solid tumor such as melanoma, head and neck, liver or kidney cancer. The sequencing used CD4+ or CD8+ T cells sorted from blood, collected in a trial of the OX40 agonist ivuxolimab. CDR3 nucleotides: TGTGCCAGCAGTTACTCAGGAGCGACCCACTATGGCTACACCTTC. This gives the protein CASSYSGATHYGYTF.